This T cell receptor (beta chain) was sequenced in a study of cytomegalovirus exposure and HLA in healthy donors. The CDR3 runs 14 residues. Germline V gene lookup returns CDR1 SGDLS and CDR2 YYNGEE. V shed 3 bases, J shed 2 bases, and the junction held 2 bases outside the gene matches. Some clones are missing from TCRdb's copy, which holds only in-frame ones; the method was immunoSEQ multiplex PCR. This sample has 250,000 to 350,000 clones, with 75% to 90% found just once. Points from the study as a whole: While the bulk of TCR sequences proved rare, some public TCRs turned up in many donors. Published work reported that the classifier diagnosed cytomegalovirus status with high specificity and sensitivity. Listed as cytomegalovirus-associated were around 160 TCR beta chains.

For this clone: What it binds is not known.

This TCR derives from a woman between 18 and 29 years old in good health and CMV-seronegative. Sequences were obtained from PBMCs. This chain uses TRBV9 with TRBJ2-1, with TRBD2 matching over 7 bases. CDR3 sequence reads: CASSDGRPYNEQFF. The CDR3 bases are TGTGCCAGCAGCGACGGGAGGCCCTACAATGAGCAGTTCTTC.